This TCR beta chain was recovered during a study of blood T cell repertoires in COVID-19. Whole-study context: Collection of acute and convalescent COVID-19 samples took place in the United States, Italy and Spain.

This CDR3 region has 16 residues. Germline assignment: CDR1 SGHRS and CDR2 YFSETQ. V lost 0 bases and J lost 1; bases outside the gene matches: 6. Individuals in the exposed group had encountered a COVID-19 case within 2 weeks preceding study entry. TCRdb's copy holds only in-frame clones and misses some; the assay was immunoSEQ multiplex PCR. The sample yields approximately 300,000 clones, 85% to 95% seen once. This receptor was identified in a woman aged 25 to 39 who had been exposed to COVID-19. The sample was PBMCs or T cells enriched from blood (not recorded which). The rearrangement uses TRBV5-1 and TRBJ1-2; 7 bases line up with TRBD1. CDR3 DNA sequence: TGCGCCAGCAGCTTGGAGGCAGGGGGATTTAACTATGGCTACACCTTC. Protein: CASSLEAGGFNYGYTF.